This entry describes one T cell receptor beta chain. The V and J ends lost 7 bases and 4 bases respectively, with 11 bases between them. The CDR3 is 13 residues long. Germline V gives CDR1 MDHEN, CDR2 SYDVKM. The data are from a study of memory CD8 T cells in hepatitis C reinfection. This table comes from immunoSEQ multiplex PCR, and its TCRdb copy is limited to in-frame clones, with some not included. The table lists roughly 6,000 clones, 75% to 90% of them singletons. Time point defined: pre-reinfection, 55 to 20 weeks before reinfection detection. Sorted cells were sequenced directly ex vivo without any in vitro expansion.

Sequencing was carried out using naive CD8+ T cells sorted from blood. This receptor was identified in a man aged 45-60 years with hepatitis C virus infection. The chain carries TRBV28 and TRBJ2-1, with TRBD1 as a possible D gene (6 bases). The CDR3 loop is CASTLQGYNEQFF. Written as DNA, the CDR3 is TGTGCCAGCACCCTACAGGGTTACAATGAGCAGTTCTTC.